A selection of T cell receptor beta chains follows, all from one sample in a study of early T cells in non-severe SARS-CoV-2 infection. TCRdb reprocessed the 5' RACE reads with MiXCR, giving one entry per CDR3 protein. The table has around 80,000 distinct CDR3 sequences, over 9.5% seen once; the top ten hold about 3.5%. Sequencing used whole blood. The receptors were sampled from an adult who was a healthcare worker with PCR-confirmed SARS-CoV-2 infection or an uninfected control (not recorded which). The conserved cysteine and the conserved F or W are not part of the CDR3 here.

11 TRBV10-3 AISETGPGELF
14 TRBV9 ASSGGSGTSTDTQY
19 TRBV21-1 ASSSSRTETGLANEGYEQY
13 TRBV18 ASSPDRGVRYEQY
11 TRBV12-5 ASADRPDTEAF
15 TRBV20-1 SARGLAGGLAKNIQY
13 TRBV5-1 ASSAGIGGTDTQY
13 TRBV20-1 SASEGGSKYDEQF
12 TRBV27 ASSLQGYNQPQH
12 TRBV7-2 ASSMWTRSYEQY
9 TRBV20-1 SAPTHYEQY
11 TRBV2 ASSVGSPFGYT
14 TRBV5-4 ASSLGSGVPYNEQF
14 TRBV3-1 ASSQDRGLVWNEQF
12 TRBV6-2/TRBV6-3 ASSDTSGAYEQY
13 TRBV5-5 ASSPDRAAHEKLF
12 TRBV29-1 SVTMDRAPYEQY
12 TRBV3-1 ASSHPDEEDEQF
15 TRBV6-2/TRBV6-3 ASSLGTTWGSYNEQF
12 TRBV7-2 ASSWDYGGETQY
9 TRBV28 ATTGGTEAF
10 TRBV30 AWIHGLYEQY
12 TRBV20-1 SARDVASLHTQY
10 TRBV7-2 ASSSTSYEQY
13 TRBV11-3 ASSFPAGGMNEQF
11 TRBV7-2 ASSRDPQEEQY
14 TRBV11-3 ASSSTAGTNTGELF
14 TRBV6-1 ASSGQGYIPTYEQY
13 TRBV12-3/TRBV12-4 ASRRLDRGFYGYT
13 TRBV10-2 ASSPTGPEYNEQF
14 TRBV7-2 ASSSHLAGLAYEQY
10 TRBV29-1 SVEDQTYEQY
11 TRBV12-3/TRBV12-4 ASSLFGDTEAF
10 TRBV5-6 ASSGAKNIQY
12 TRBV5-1 ASSLGTANTEAF
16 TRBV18 ASSPRIVLTGTTYEQY
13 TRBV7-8 ASSRSGTTSDTQY